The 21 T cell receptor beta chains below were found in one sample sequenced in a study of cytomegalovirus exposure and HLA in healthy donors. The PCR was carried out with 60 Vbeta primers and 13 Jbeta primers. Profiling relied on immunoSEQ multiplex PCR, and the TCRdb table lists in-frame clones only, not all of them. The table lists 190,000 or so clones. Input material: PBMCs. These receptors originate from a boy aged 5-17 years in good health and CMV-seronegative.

The CDR3 here is CASSIGGGANTGELFF. CDR3 nucleotide sequence: TGTGCCAGTAGTATTGGGGGGGGCGCGAACACCGGGGAGCTGTTTTTT. The V gene is TRBV19, the J gene TRBJ2-2; tentative D call: TRBD2 (7 bases). Germline CDR1 LNHDA, CDR2 SQIVND (reference sequence). Trimming shortened V by 3 bases and J by 0 bases, and 11 bases separated the two germline ends. This CDR3 is built from 16 residues.

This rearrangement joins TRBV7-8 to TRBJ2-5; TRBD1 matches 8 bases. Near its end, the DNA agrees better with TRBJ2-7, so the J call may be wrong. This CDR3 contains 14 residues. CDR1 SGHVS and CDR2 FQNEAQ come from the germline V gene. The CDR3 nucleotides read TGTGCCAGCAGCTTATGGCAGGGGGCCCTCGAGCAGTACTTC. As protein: CASSLWQGALEQYF.

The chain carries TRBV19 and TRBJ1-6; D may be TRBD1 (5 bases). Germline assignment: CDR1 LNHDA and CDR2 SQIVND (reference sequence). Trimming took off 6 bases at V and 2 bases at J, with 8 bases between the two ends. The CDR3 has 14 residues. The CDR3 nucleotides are TGTGCCAGTAGCCAAGGGGCCTATAATTCACCCCTCCACTTT. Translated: CASSQGAYNSPLHF. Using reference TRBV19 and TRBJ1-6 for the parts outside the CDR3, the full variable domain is DGGITQSPKYLFRKEGQNVTLSCEQNLNHDAMYWYRQDPGQGLRLIYYSQIVNDFQKGDIAEGYSVSREKKESFPLTVTSAQKNPTAFYLCASSQGAYNSPLHFGNGTRLTVT.

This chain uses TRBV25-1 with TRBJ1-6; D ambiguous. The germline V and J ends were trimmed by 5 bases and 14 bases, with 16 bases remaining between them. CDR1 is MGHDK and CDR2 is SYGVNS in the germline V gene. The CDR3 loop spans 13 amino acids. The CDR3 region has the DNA TGTGCCAGCAGTCGAGTCGGCGGCGGGGCCCTCCACTTT. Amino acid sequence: CASSRVGGGALHF.

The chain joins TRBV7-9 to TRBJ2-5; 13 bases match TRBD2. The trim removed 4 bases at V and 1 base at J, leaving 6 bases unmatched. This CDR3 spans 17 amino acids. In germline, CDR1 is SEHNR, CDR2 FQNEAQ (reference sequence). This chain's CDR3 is CASSWGLAGRPQETQYF. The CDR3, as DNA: TGTGCCAGCAGCTGGGGACTAGCGGGGAGACCCCAAGAGACCCAGTACTTC.

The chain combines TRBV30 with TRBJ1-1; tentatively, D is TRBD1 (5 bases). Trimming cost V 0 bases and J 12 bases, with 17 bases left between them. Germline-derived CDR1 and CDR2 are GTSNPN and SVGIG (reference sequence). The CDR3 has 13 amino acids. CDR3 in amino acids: CAWSVEQAMGPFF. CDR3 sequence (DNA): TGTGCCTGGAGTGTAGAACAGGCCATGGGCCCTTTCTTT.

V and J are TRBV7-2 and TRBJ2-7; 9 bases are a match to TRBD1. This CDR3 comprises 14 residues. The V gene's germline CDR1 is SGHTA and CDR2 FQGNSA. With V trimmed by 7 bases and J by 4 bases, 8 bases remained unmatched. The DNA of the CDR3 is TGTGCCAGCACCATGGACAGGGGATGGTACGAGCAGTACTTC. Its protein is CASTMDRGWYEQYF.

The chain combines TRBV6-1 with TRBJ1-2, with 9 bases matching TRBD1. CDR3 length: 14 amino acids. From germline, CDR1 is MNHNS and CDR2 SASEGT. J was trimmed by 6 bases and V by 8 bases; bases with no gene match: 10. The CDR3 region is CASSLGQGWDGYTF. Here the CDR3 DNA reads TGTGCCAGCTCATTGGGACAGGGATGGGATGGCTACACCTTC.

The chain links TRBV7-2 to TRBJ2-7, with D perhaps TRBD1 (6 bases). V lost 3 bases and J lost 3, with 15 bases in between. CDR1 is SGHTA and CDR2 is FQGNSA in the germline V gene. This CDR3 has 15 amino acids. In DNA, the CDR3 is TGTGCCAGCAGCTTGAAACAGGGAATAAACTACGAGCAGTACTTC. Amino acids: CASSLKQGINYEQYF. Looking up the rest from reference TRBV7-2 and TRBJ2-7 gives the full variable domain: GAGVSQSPSNKVTEKGKDVELRCDPISGHTALYWYRQSLGQGLEFLIYFQGNSAPDKSGLPSDRFSAERTGGSVSTLTIQRTQQEDSAVYLCASSLKQGINYEQYFGPGTRLTVT.

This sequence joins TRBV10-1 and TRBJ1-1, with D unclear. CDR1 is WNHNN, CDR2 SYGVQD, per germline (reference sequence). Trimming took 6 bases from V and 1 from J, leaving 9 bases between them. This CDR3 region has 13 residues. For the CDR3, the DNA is TGCGCCAGCAGCGTACACAAGAACACTGAAGCTTTCTTT. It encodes CASSVHKNTEAFF.

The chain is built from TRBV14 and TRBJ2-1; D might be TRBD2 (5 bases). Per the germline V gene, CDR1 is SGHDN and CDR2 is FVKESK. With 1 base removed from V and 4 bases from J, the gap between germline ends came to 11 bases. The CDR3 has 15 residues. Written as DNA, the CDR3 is TGTGCCAGCAGCCAAGGACTAACCCCGTACAATGAGCAGTTCTTC. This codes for CASSQGLTPYNEQFF. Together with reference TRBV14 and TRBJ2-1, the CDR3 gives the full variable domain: EAGVTQFPSHSVIEKGQTVTLRCDPISGHDNLYWYRRVMGKEIKFLLHFVKESKQDESGMPNNRFLAERTGGTYSTLKVQPAELEDSGVYFCASSQGLTPYNEQFFGPGTRLTVL.

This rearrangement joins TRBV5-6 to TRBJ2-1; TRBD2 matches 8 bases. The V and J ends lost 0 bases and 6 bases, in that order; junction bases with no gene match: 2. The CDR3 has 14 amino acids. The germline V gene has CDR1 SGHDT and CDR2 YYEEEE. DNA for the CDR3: TGTGCCAGCAGCTTGGTCGGGGGGGGCAATGAGCAGTTCTTC. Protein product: CASSLVGGGNEQFF.

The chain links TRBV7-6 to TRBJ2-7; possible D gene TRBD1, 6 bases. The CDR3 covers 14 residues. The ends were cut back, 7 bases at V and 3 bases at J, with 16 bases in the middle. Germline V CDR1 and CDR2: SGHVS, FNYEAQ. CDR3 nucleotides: TGTGCCAGCACCGGGGCAGGGGCGTACTACGAGCAGTACTTC. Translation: CASTGAGAYYEQYF.

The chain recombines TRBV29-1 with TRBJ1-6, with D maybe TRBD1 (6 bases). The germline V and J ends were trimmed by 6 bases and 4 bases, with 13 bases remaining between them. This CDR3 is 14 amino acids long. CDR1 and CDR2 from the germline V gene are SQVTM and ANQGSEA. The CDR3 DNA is TGCAGCGTATCGGACAGCCAATATAATTCACCCCTCCACTTT. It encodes CSVSDSQYNSPLHF.

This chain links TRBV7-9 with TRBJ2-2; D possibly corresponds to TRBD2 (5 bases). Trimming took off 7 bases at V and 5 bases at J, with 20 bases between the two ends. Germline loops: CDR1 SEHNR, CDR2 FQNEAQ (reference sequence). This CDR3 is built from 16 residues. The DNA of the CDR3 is TGTGCCAGCAACTCCTTTCGGGGAAAGGAGACCGGGGAGCTGTTTTTT. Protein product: CASNSFRGKETGELFF. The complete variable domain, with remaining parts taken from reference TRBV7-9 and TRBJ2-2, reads DTGVSQNPRHKITKRGQNVTFRCDPISEHNRLYWYRQTLGQGPEFLTYFQNEAQLEKSRLLSDRFSAERPKGSFSTLEIQRTEQGDSAMYLCASNSFRGKETGELFFGEGSRLTVL.

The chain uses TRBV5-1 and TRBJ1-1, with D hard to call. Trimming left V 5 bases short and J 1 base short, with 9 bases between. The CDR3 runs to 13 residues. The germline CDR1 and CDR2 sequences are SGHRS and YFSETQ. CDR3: CASRSGKNTEAFF. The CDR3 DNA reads TGCGCCAGCAGGAGCGGCAAGAACACTGAAGCTTTCTTT. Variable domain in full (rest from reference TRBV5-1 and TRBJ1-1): KAGVTQTPRYLIKTRGQQVTLSCSPISGHRSVSWYQQTPGQGLQFLFEYFSETQRNKGNFPGRFSGRQFSNSRSEMNVSTLELGDSALYLCASRSGKNTEAFFGQGTRLTVV.

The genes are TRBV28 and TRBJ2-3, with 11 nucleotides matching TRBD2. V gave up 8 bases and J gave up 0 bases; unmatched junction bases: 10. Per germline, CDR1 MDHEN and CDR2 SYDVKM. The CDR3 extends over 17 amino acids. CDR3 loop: CASSPGTSGTSTDTQYF. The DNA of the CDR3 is TGTGCCAGCTCACCAGGGACTAGCGGAACTAGCACAGATACGCAGTATTTT.

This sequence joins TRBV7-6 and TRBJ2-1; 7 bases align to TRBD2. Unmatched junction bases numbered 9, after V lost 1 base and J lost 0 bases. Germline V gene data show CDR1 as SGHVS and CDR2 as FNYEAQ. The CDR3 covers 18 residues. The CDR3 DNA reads TGTGCCAGCAGCTTAGAGGGATGGCGGGGGATCTCCTACAATGAGCAGTTCTTC. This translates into CASSLEGWRGISYNEQFF.

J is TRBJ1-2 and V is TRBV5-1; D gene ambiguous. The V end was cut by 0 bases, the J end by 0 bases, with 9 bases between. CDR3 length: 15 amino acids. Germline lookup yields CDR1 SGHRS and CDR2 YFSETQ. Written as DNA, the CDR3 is TGCGCCAGCAGCTTGGGAGATACCTCTAACTATGGCTACACCTTC. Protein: CASSLGDTSNYGYTF.

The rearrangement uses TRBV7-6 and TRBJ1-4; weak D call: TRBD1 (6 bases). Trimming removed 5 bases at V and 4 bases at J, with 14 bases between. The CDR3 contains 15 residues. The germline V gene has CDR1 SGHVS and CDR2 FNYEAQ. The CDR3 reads CASSLGGQVNEKLFF. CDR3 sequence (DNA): TGTGCCAGCAGCCTGGGGGGGCAGGTTAATGAAAAACTGTTTTTT.

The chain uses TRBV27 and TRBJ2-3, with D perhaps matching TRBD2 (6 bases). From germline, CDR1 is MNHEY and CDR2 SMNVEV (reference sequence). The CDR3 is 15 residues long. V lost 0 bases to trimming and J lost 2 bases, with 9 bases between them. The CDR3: CASSLSGGLTDTQYF. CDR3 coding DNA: TGTGCCAGCAGTTTATCCGGGGGACTCACAGATACGCAGTATTTT.